One sample yielded the 19 T cell receptor beta chains listed below, sequenced in a study of neurological immune-mediated disorders (dated by TCRdb to between 2018 and 2021). Library preparation used 5' RACE. Instrument on record: Illumina HiSeq 2500. In TCRdb, the public reads were trimmed at Q25 with fastp and aligned with MiXCR, with productive beta chains retained. Each CDR3 protein appears once, grouped with its most common genes and DNA. A total of about 88,000 distinct CDR3 sequences appear in this sample, 3.5% to 4% of them only once. The ten largest clones take up around 6% of the sample. Specimen: PBMCs. These receptors originate from a woman younger than 30 with multiple sclerosis.

This clonotype was detected ten times or more. The V and J genes are TRBV4-1 and TRBJ1-2; TRBD1 aligns across 8 bases. V dropped 4 bases and J dropped 8; count of bases not matched to a gene: 12. This CDR3 contains 15 residues. Germline CDR1 and CDR2: MGHRA and YSYEKL. The CDR3: CASSLGQGSPEGYTF. The CDR3 DNA reads as TGCGCCAGCAGCCTCGGACAGGGCTCCCCCGAGGGCTACACCTTC.

This clonotype was recorded many times. J is TRBJ1-2 and V is TRBV5-1; TRBD1 might be the D (5 bases). The CDR3 length is 15 residues. Trimming took 0 bases from V and 2 from J, leaving 11 bases between them. Germline lookup yields CDR1 SGHRS and CDR2 YFSETQ. The CDR3 DNA is TGCGCCAGCAGCTTGGGGGACTATCCAAACTATGGCTACACCTTC. Protein: CASSLGDYPNYGYTF.

This clonotype appeared many times. In DNA form, the CDR3 reads TGTGCCAGCAGCTTATACCCGAAGGGGGCTCTAGCGGGGTATGAGCAGTTCTTC. Encoded protein: CASSLYPKGALAGYEQFF. This chain uses TRBV3-1 with TRBJ2-1; 9 positions agree with TRBD2. Germline assignment: CDR1 LGHDT and CDR2 YNNKEL (reference sequence). J lost 8 bases, V lost 5 bases, and 19 bases had no gene match. This CDR3 is 18 amino acids long.

To note about this clonotype: Its ends do not fully match the called genes, so a read error is possible. This chain links TRBV20-1 with TRBJ1-5; D ambiguous. The germline V gene has CDR1 DFQATT and CDR2 SNEGSKA (reference sequence). The CDR3 consists of 15 residues. The CDR3 loop reads CSARMTGGESKTQNF. CDR3 sequence (DNA): TGCAGTGCTAGGATGACCGGCGGGGAGAGTAAGACCCAGAATTTT.

This clonotype appeared many times. CDR3 sequence (DNA): TGTGCCAGCAGTTTAGACCCGGACAGGGTGGGCATTCAGTACTTC. Translation: CASSLDPDRVGIQYF. The J gene is TRBJ2-4, the V gene TRBV12-3 or TRBV12-4, with 8 bases identical to TRBD1. This CDR3 contains 15 residues. Germline trimming cut 1 base from V and 9 bases from J; bases unmatched to any gene: 8.

The chain carries TRBV30 and TRBJ1-2, with D hard to call. From germline, CDR1 is GTSNPN and CDR2 SVGIG (reference sequence). V lost 2 bases and J 0 bases, leaving 7 bases between the germline ends. The length of the CDR3 is 13 residues. DNA of the CDR3: TGTGCCTGGAGTCATGTTTCTAACTATGGCTACACCTTC. It codes for CAWSHVSNYGYTF.

This clonotype was counted at least ten times. The chain carries TRBV10-3 and TRBJ2-2, with TRBD1 matching 8 bases. The CDR3 loop spans 15 amino acids. Germline lookup yields CDR1 ENHRY and CDR2 SYGVKD. Trimming removed 10 bases from V and 4 bases from J; junction bases left unmatched: 11. The DNA for the CDR3 is TGTGCCACCACCGGAGGACAGGGTTTCACCGGGGAGCTGTTTTTT. It translates to CATTGGQGFTGELFF.

This clonotype was picked up many times. The genes are TRBV3-1 and TRBJ1-6, with TRBD1 matching over 10 bases. Trimming at V came to 4 bases and at J to 10 bases, leaving 1 base not matched to a gene. Germline CDR1 and CDR2: LGHDT and YNNKEL (reference sequence). This CDR3 contains 13 residues. The CDR3 nucleotides read TGTGCCAGCAGCCGGGACAGGGGCTCACCCCTCCACTTT. Amino acids: CASSRDRGSPLHF.

Ten or more counts support this clonotype. The V and J genes are TRBV7-2 and TRBJ1-1; tentative D call: TRBD1 (5 bases). CDR3 length equals 14 residues. Germline CDR1 reads SGHTA; CDR2 reads FQGNSA. Trimming cost V 3 bases and J 7 bases, with 15 bases left between them. CDR3 sequence: CASSFGTVPSEAFF. The CDR3 DNA reads TGTGCCAGCAGCTTTGGGACGGTTCCGAGTGAAGCTTTCTTT.

This clonotype was counted many times. The V call is TRBV7-2, the J call TRBJ2-7; possibly TRBD1 or TRBD2 for D (5 bases each). The germline gives CDR1 SGHTA, CDR2 FQGNSA. The CDR3 is 15 amino acids. Between the trimmed V and J ends, which lost 3 bases and 7 bases, there was a span of 19 bases. DNA of the CDR3: TGTGCCAGCAGCTTGGGGCCGGGGCCTATCGGGGAGCAGTACTTC. It encodes CASSLGPGPIGEQYF.

This clonotype was counted many times. The chain is built from TRBV5-1 and TRBJ1-1; D is uncertain. Germline CDR1 reads SGHRS; CDR2 reads YFSETQ. V was shortened by 3 bases and J by 6 bases, with 18 bases between the two germline ends. This CDR3 is built from 15 residues. CDR3 in amino acids: CASSSIIGIVAEAFF. The CDR3 DNA follows: TGCGCCAGCAGCTCGATAATCGGGATAGTGGCTGAAGCTTTCTTT.

This clonotype was found many times. This sequence joins TRBV12-3 or TRBV12-4 and TRBJ2-4; D gene ambiguous. This CDR3 spans 14 amino acids. Between the trimmed V and J ends, which lost 3 bases and 2 bases, there was a span of 8 bases. This CDR3 reads CASSLSVTKNIQYF. DNA of the CDR3: TGTGCCAGCAGTTTGAGTGTGACCAAAAACATTCAGTACTTC.

V gene TRBV27 combines with J gene TRBJ1-2; no clear D gene. CDR1 and CDR2 (germline): MNHEY, SMNVEV (reference sequence). V was cut by 5 bases and J by 2 bases, with 21 bases left in between. The CDR3 loop spans 17 amino acids. The CDR3 loop reads CASSHLYKDKRNYGYTF. CDR3 nucleotides: TGTGCCAGCAGTCACCTATATAAAGACAAGCGGAACTATGGCTACACCTTC.

This clonotype has ten or more counts. This rearrangement joins TRBV4-3 to TRBJ2-1, with D maybe TRBD1 (6 bases). Trimming stripped 0 bases from V and 6 bases from J, with 9 bases between. CDR1 and CDR2 (germline): LGHNA, YSLEER. The length of the CDR3 is 14 residues. DNA for the CDR3: TGCGCCAGCAGCCAAGACAGGGGATCCAATGAGCAGTTCTTC. Its protein product is CASSQDRGSNEQFF.

This clonotype was seen ten or more times. The rearrangement links TRBV28 to TRBJ2-1; D might be TRBD1 or TRBD2, each matching 5 bases. The CDR3 is 16 amino acids. From germline, CDR1 is MDHEN and CDR2 SYDVKM. V was trimmed by 5 bases and J by 8 bases, leaving 22 bases between them. The CDR3 DNA reads TGTGCCAGCAGTACTCGCAAGGCTAGGCGAGGGGATGAGCAGTTCTTC. This sequence encodes CASSTRKARRGDEQFF.

About this clonotype itself: This could be a read error, since a much larger clone is one nucleotide away. This sequence joins TRBV20-1 and TRBJ2-7; possible D gene TRBD1, 6 bases. The CDR3 has 13 residues. V lost 4 bases and J 3 bases, leaving 13 bases between the germline ends. Looked up from germline, CDR1 is DFQATT and CDR2 is SNEGSKA (reference sequence). In nucleotides, the CDR3 is TGCAGTGCTACTGAACAGGGCTACTACGAGCAGTACTTC. Translation gives CSATEQGYYEQYF.

There are many counts of this clonotype. The chain employs TRBV20-1 and TRBJ2-1; D remains ambiguous. The germline CDR1 and CDR2 sequences are DFQATT and SNEGSKA (reference sequence). Trimming stripped 3 bases from V and 6 bases from J, with 6 bases between. This CDR3 has 11 residues. The CDR3 region has the DNA TGCAGTGCTAGTTCAGGCAATGAGCAGTTCTTC. This encodes CSASSGNEQFF.

This clonotype was counted at least ten times. The chain employs TRBV27 and TRBJ1-4, with D uncertain. Germline-derived CDR1 and CDR2 are MNHEY and SMNVEV (reference sequence). This CDR3 contains 17 residues. The V gene lost 4 bases and the J gene lost 2 bases, with 17 bases spanning the gap. CDR3 DNA sequence: TGTGCCAGCAGTTCGGACGGCATCGGGTACACTAATGAAAAACTGTTTTTT. Protein product: CASSSDGIGYTNEKLFF.

This clonotype was seen at least ten times. The chain is built from TRBV7-9 and TRBJ1-1; D is unclear. The CDR3 is made up of 14 amino acids. Germline lookup yields CDR1 SEHNR and CDR2 FQNEAQ (reference sequence). The V and J ends lost 1 base and 0 bases respectively, with 6 bases between them. DNA of the CDR3: TGTGCCAGCAGCTTAGTAGGGATGAACACTGAAGCTTTCTTT. Protein sequence: CASSLVGMNTEAFF.